The 22 T cell receptor beta chains below all came from one sample that was sequenced in a study of Graves' ophthalmopathy and Graves' hyperthyroidism. The sequenced template was RNA, covering the TCR beta CDR3 region. An opening RT-PCR round employed HTBI primers and preceded a second-round multiplex PCR. TCRdb passed the multiplex PCR reads through MiXCR, listing each CDR3 protein once. Among around 590,000 distinct CDR3 sequences listed, under 45% were seen once. The sequenced material came from peripheral blood or thyroid tissue (not recorded which). These receptor sequences come from an adult man with Graves' hyperthyroidism.

V is TRBV7-9 and J is TRBJ2-7; 8 positions agree with TRBD1. The CDR3 runs to 14 residues. V lost 3 bases to trimming and J lost 5 bases; unmatched junction nucleotides: 6. Germline V CDR1 and CDR2: SEHNR, FQNEAQ (reference sequence). The CDR3 is CASSFFQGADEQYF. CDR3 DNA: TGTGCCAGCAGCTTCTTCCAGGGGGCGGACGAGCAGTACTTC.

The rearrangement links TRBV29-1 to TRBJ2-5; TRBD2 agrees at 8 bases. CDR3 size: 13 residues. With 8 bases clipped from V and 5 bases from J, the junction kept 10 bases outside the gene matches. The germline CDR1 and CDR2 sequences are SQVTM and ANQGSEA. The CDR3 nucleotides read TGCAGCCCCCCGGGACGGGGGGGGGAGACCCAGTACTTC. The encoded protein is CSPPGRGGETQYF.

This clonotype has ten or more counts. The chain combines TRBV12-3 or TRBV12-4 with TRBJ1-5; the D gene is possibly TRBD1 (5 bases). Trimming cost V 4 bases and J 0 bases, with 13 bases left between them. The CDR3 is 16 residues long. The chain's CDR3 is CASSSGTRYSNQPQHF. The CDR3 DNA reads TGTGCCAGCAGTTCGGGGACCAGGTATAGCAATCAGCCCCAGCATTTT.

Only a few counts were recorded for this clonotype. The rearrangement links TRBV4-1 to TRBJ2-7; D is unclear. Trimming pared 1 base from V and 0 bases from J, leaving 13 bases between. The V gene's germline CDR1 is MGHRA and CDR2 YSYEKL. CDR3 length: 16 residues. The CDR3 nucleotides are TGCGCCAGCAGCCAAGCCTCCGTGGGCCTCTCCTACGAGCAGTACTTC. Protein sequence: CASSQASVGLSYEQYF.

This clonotype occurred many times. The gene calls are TRBV2 and TRBJ1-5; D is unresolved. This CDR3 has 15 residues. Germline CDR1 is SNHLY and CDR2 is FYNNEI. Trimming removed 3 bases from V and 4 bases from J, with 13 bases in between. The CDR3: CASSDFGIRNQPQHF. As DNA, the CDR3 is TGTGCCAGCAGTGATTTTGGGATTCGGAATCAGCCCCAGCATTTT.

This CDR3 reads CATPGQGPNYGYTF. The CDR3 DNA sequence: TGTGCCACTCCGGGACAGGGACCGAACTATGGCTACACCTTC. The chain uses TRBV10-3 and TRBJ1-2; TRBD1 matches at 9 bases. The germline V gene encodes CDR1 ENHRY and CDR2 SYGVKD. The V segment lost 10 bases and the J segment 2 bases; nucleotides outside the gene matches: 8. This CDR3 has 14 residues.

This chain links TRBV13 with TRBJ2-7, with TRBD2 matching over 7 bases. Germline CDR1 PRHDT, CDR2 FYEKMQ (reference sequence). J lost 2 bases, V lost 3 bases, and 10 bases had no gene match. The CDR3 sequence is 16 residues long. CDR3 bases: TGTGCCAGCAGCTTCACTACCGGGACTACCACCTACGAGCAGTACTTC. It codes for CASSFTTGTTTYEQYF. Full variable domain (missing parts from reference TRBV13 and TRBJ2-7): AAGVIQSPRHLIKEKRETATLKCYPIPRHDTVYWYQQGPGQDPQFLISFYEKMQSDKGSIPDRFSAQQFSDYHSELNMSSLELGDSALYFCASSFTTGTTTYEQYFGPGTRLTVT.

This clonotype showed up many times. The chain has TRBV20-1 and TRBJ2-5; no clear D. CDR3 length: 16 residues. From germline, CDR1 is DFQATT and CDR2 SNEGSKA (reference sequence). Trimming removed 5 bases at V and 3 bases at J, with 22 bases between. The chain's CDR3 is CSAAPRARNRKETQYF. As DNA, the CDR3 is TGCAGTGCTGCCCCTCGGGCCAGAAATAGGAAAGAGACCCAGTACTTC.

The chain joins TRBV10-1 to TRBJ1-1; D call uncertain. V lost 3 bases, J lost 1 base, and 9 bases lay in between. This CDR3 region has 14 residues. Germline loops: CDR1 WNHNN, CDR2 SYGVQD (reference sequence). DNA of the CDR3: TGCGCCAGCAGTGAAAGACGGACGAACACTGAAGCTTTCTTT. Translated, it gives CASSERRTNTEAFF.

This clonotype was counted many times. J is TRBJ2-5 and V is TRBV7-6, with D unclear. Germline assignment: CDR1 SGHVS and CDR2 FNYEAQ. V was cut by 0 bases and J by 1 base, with 12 bases left in between. CDR3 length: 16 amino acids. CDR3 amino acids: CASSLAGRRLQETQYF. The CDR3 DNA reads TGTGCCAGCAGCTTAGCGGGTCGACGGCTCCAAGAGACCCAGTACTTC.

This clonotype is a singleton in its sample. Given the absence of the conserved phenylalanine or tryptophan at the CDR3 end, a read error is likely. The chain employs TRBV5-1 and TRBJ1-2; D might be TRBD1 (6 bases). The CDR3 loop spans 13 amino acids. CDR1 and CDR2 (germline): SGHRS, YFSETQ. Trimming took 7 bases from V and 2 from J, leaving 12 bases between them. CDR3 nucleotide sequence: TGCGCCAGCGGCCAGGGGTCCAACTATGGCTACACCCTC. The encoded protein is CASGQGSNYGYTL.

This clonotype was counted at least ten times. The J gene is TRBJ1-2, the V gene TRBV14; 9 bases match TRBD1. The CDR3 consists of 11 residues. Germline trimming cut 6 bases from V and 11 bases from J; bases unmatched to any gene: 4. Germline V gives CDR1 SGHDN, CDR2 FVKESK. The CDR3 here is CASRSGTGYTF. The CDR3, as DNA: TGTGCCAGCAGGTCCGGGACAGGGTACACCTTC.

In DNA form, the CDR3 reads TGCGCCAGCAGCTGGACGGATAGCTCCTACAATGAGCAGTACTTC. It translates to CASSWTDSSYNEQYF. This chain connects TRBV5-1 to TRBJ2-7, with D unclear. Germline CDR1 SGHRS, CDR2 YFSETQ. This CDR3 region has 15 residues. V shed 3 bases and J shed 7 bases, with 20 bases lying between them.

The chain has TRBV10-3 and TRBJ2-7, with 8 bases matching TRBD1. The CDR3 has 17 amino acids. Germline CDR1 reads ENHRY; CDR2 reads SYGVKD. The CDR3 spells CATSLGQASTTDYEQYF. The CDR3 nucleotides are TGTGCTACCAGCCTGGGACAGGCATCCACCACCGACTACGAGCAGTACTTC.

This clonotype occurred many times. V and J are TRBV7-9 and TRBJ1-5; 7 nucleotides align to TRBD1. This CDR3 region has 14 residues. CDR1 is SEHNR, CDR2 FQNEAQ, per germline (reference sequence). V was clipped by 4 bases and J by 3 bases; unmatched bases: 3. The CDR3 region has the DNA TGTGCCAGCAGCTACGGGACAGCCAATCAGCCCCAGCATTTT. Protein product: CASSYGTANQPQHF.

V and J are TRBV7-8 and TRBJ2-5; D is possibly TRBD1 (6 bases). The J call could be wrong; TRBJ2-1 is a better fit for the DNA end. The germline CDR1 and CDR2 sequences are SGHVS and FQNEAQ. The CDR3 has 14 amino acids. CDR3 coding DNA: TGTGCCAGCAGCCATCGGGACAACCGACAGGAGCAGTTCTTC. It codes for CASSHRDNRQEQFF.

This sequence joins TRBV25-1 and TRBJ1-5, with TRBD1 matching 8 bases. CDR1 is MGHDK, CDR2 SYGVNS, per germline. The CDR3 totals 15 residues. With 6 bases clipped from V and 4 bases from J, the junction kept 8 bases outside the gene matches. This chain's CDR3 is CASRIGQGTNQPQHF. The CDR3 coding sequence is TGTGCCAGCAGAATCGGACAGGGTACTAATCAGCCCCAGCATTTT.

This sequence joins TRBV19 and TRBJ2-3; TRBD1 agrees at 9 bases. V trimming: 1 base; J trimming: 1 base; junction bases outside the gene matches: 3. Germline CDR1 is LNHDA and CDR2 is SQIVND (reference sequence). CDR3 size: 16 residues. This CDR3 is CASSIGTGEGTDTQYF. CDR3 in DNA: TGTGCCAGTAGTATAGGGACAGGGGAGGGCACAGATACGCAGTATTTT.

This clonotype has a count of ten or more. The chain has TRBV24-1 and TRBJ2-5; unclear D gene. CDR3 size: 13 residues. V lost 9 bases and J lost 3, with 13 bases in between. The germline gives CDR1 KGHDR, CDR2 SFDVKD. Written as DNA, the CDR3 is TGTGCCACCCAAGGACGACAAGAAGAGACCCAGTACTTC. Translating gives CATQGRQEETQYF.

There are a few counts of this clonotype. The V call is TRBV6-1, the J call TRBJ1-2; D not certain. The CDR3 spans 15 residues. Between the trimmed V and J ends, which lost 5 bases and 2 bases, there was a span of 15 bases. From germline, CDR1 is MNHNS and CDR2 SASEGT. CDR3 region: CASSYSILGNYGYTF. CDR3 nucleotides: TGTGCCAGCAGTTACTCGATCCTAGGAAACTATGGCTACACCTTC.

This clonotype was recorded a few times. The chain joins TRBV28 to TRBJ1-5; maybe TRBD1 (5 bases). The CDR3 loop spans 14 amino acids. Deletions cut 4 bases from V and 3 bases from J, with 10 bases between. Germline V lookup: CDR1 MDHEN, CDR2 SYDVKM. The CDR3, as DNA: TGTGCCAGCAGTTCTCGACAGCACAATCAGCCCCAGCATTTT. Residues: CASSSRQHNQPQHF.

Many counts were recorded for this clonotype. The J gene is TRBJ2-7, the V gene TRBV15; 14 bases align to TRBD2. Germline V lookup: CDR1 LNHNV, CDR2 YYDKDF (reference sequence). The CDR3 has 15 amino acids. J was trimmed by 5 bases and V by 6 bases; bases with no gene match: 6. The CDR3: CATSRPGLAGDEQYF. The CDR3 coding sequence is TGTGCCACCAGTCGACCGGGACTAGCGGGGGACGAGCAGTACTTC.